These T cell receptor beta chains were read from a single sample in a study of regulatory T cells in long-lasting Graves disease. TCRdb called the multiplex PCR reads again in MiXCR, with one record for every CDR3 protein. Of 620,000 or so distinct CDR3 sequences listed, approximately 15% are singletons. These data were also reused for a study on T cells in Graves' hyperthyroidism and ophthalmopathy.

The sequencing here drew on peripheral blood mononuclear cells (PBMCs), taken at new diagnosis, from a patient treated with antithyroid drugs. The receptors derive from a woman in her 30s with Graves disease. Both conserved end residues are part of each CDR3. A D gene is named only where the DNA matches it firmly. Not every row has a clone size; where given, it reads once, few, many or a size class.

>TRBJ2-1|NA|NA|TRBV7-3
CASSLGQYGDEQFF
TGTGCCAGCAGCTTAGGACAATACGGGGATGAGCAGTTCTTC
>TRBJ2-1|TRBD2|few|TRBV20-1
CSARKDASGNNEQFF
TGCAGTGCTAGGAAAGATGCTAGCGGGAATAATGAGCAGTTCTTC
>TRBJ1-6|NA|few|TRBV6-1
CASSDRFDSPLHF
TGTGCCAGCAGTGACAGGTTTGATTCACCCCTCCACTTT
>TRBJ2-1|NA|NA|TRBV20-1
CSARGGSLGGISYNEQFF
TGCAGTGCTAGAGGCGGGAGCCTAGGGGGGATCTCCTACAATGAGCAGTTCTTC
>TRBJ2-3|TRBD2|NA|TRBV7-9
CASSSGLSGSSTDTQYF
TGTGCCAGCAGCTCAGGACTAAGCGGGAGTTCAACAGATACGCAGTATTTT
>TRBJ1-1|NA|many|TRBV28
CASRLSPRYAEAFF
TGTGCCAGCCGGTTGTCTCCACGGTACGCTGAAGCTTTCTTT
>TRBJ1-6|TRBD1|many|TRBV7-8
CASSLATGGLNSPLHF
TGTGCCAGCAGCTTAGCGACAGGGGGCTTGAATTCACCCCTCCACTTT
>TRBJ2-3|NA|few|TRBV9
CASSVAILDTQYF
TGTGCCAGCAGCGTCGCGATCCTGGATACGCAGTATTTT
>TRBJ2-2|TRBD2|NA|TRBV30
CAWSLAAGELFF
TGTGCCTGGAGTCTAGCGGCCGGGGAGCTGTTTTTT
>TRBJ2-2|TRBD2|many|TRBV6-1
CASSIAGGNTGELFF
TGTGCCAGCAGCATAGCGGGAGGGAACACCGGGGAGCTGTTTTTT
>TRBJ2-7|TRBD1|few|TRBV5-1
CASSLNRGQTYEQYF
TGCGCCAGCAGCTTAAACAGGGGGCAAACCTACGAGCAGTACTTC
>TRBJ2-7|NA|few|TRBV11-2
CASSLAGGSIGEQYF
TGTGCCAGCAGCTTAGCTGGAGGGAGTATTGGGGAGCAGTACTTC
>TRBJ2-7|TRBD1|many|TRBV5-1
CASSYEPGQGYEQYF
TGCGCCAGCAGCTATGAGCCGGGACAGGGTTACGAGCAGTACTTC
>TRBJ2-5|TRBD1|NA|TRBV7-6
CASSPDRVVSETQYF
TGTGCCAGCAGTCCCGACAGGGTCGTGTCAGAGACCCAGTACTTC
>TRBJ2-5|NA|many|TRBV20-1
CSAIWTLVETQYF
TGCAGTGCTATCTGGACTCTCGTAGAGACCCAGTACTTC
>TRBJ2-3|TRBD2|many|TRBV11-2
CASSFSGISTDTQYF
TGTGCCAGCAGCTTTAGCGGGATTAGCACAGATACGCAGTATTTT
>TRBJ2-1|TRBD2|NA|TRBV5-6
CASSLGSGRIYNEQFF
TGTGCCAGCAGCTTGGGTAGCGGGAGAATCTACAATGAGCAGTTCTTC
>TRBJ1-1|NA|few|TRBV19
CASRETGLNTEAFF
TGTGCCAGTAGAGAAACAGGGTTGAACACTGAAGCTTTCTTT
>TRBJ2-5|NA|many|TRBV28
CASRDPLRETQYF
TGTGCCAGCCGGGACCCACTACGGGAGACCCAGTACTTC
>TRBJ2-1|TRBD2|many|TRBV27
CASSSAGGPDNEQFF
TGTGCCAGCAGCTCAGCGGGAGGGCCCGACAATGAGCAGTTCTTC
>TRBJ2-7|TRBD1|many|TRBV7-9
CASSPLIGTGGEQYF
TGTGCCAGCAGCCCCCTGATCGGGACAGGGGGCGAGCAGTACTTC
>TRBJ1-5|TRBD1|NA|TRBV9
CASSEGDRGHQPQHF
TGTGCCAGCAGCGAGGGGGACAGGGGGCATCAGCCCCAGCATTTT
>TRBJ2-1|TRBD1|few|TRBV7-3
CASSLTGQGSYNEQFF
TGTGCCAGCAGCTTAACGGGACAGGGTTCCTACAATGAGCAGTTCTTC
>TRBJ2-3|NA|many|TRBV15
CATMAGWAADTQYF
TGTGCCACCATGGCGGGTTGGGCGGCAGATACGCAGTATTTT
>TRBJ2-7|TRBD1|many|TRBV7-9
CASSTAGGPYEQYF
TGTGCCAGCAGCACCGCAGGGGGCCCCTACGAGCAGTACTTC
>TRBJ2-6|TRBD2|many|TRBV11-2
CASSLGGSGASGANVLTF
TGTGCCAGCAGCTTAGGTGGTAGCGGGGCCTCTGGGGCCAACGTCCTGACTTTC
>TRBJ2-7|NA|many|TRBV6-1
CASINLGRNELYEQYF
TGTGCCAGCATCAATTTGGGCAGGAACGAACTCTACGAGCAGTACTTC
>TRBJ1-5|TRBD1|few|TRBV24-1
CATSEAGTGRQPQHF
TGTGCCACCAGTGAGGCCGGGACAGGGAGACAGCCCCAGCATTTT
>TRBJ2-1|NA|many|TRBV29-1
CSAQTGDGSMYEQFF
TGCAGCGCTCAAACGGGGGACGGGAGTATGTATGAGCAGTTCTTC
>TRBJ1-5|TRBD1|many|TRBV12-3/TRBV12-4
CASSPHWTGESNQPQHF
TGTGCCAGCAGTCCCCATTGGACAGGGGAGTCGAATCAGCCCCAGCATTTT
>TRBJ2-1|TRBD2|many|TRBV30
CAWRTVGLAGASAYNEQFF
TGTGCCTGGAGGACGGTGGGACTAGCGGGAGCGTCGGCCTACAATGAGCAGTTCTTC
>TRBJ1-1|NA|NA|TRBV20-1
CSARDWGGINTEAFF
TGCAGTGCTAGAGATTGGGGAGGGATTAACACTGAAGCTTTCTTT
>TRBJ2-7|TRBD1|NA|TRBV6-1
CASRTGQGSTYEQYF
TGTGCCAGCAGAACGGGACAGGGGAGTACCTACGAGCAGTACTTC
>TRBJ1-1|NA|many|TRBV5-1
CASSLSGGQWGTEAFF
TGCGCCAGCAGCTTGTCTGGGGGGCAGTGGGGCACTGAAGCTTTCTTT
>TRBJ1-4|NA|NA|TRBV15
CATSREGTPARQATNEKLFF
TGTGCCACCAGCAGAGAGGGGACGCCGGCACGACAAGCAACTAATGAAAAACTGTTTTTT
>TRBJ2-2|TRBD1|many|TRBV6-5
CASSYRRDRANTGELFF
TGTGCCAGCAGTTACCGCCGTGACAGGGCCAACACCGGGGAGCTGTTTTTT
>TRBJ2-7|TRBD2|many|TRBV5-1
CASEAGGRVGGEQYF
TGCGCCAGCGAAGCAGGCGGGAGGGTAGGTGGAGAGCAGTACTTC
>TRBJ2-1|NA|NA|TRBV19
CASTFWAGRGNEQFF
TGTGCCAGTACCTTTTGGGCGGGAAGGGGGAATGAGCAGTTCTTC
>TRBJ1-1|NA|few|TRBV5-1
CASRQENTEAFF
TGCGCCAGTCGTCAGGAGAACACTGAAGCTTTCTTT
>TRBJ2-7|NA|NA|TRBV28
CASKPGGEAYEQYF
TGTGCCAGCAAACCGGGGGGCGAGGCCTACGAGCAGTACTTC
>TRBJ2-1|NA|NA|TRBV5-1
CASSLFNNEQFF
TGTGCCAGCAGCTTGTTTAACAATGAGCAGTTCTTC
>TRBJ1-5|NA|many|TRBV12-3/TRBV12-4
CASTNGPGGSNQPQHF
TGTGCCAGCACCAACGGCCCGGGTGGGAGCAATCAGCCCCAGCATTTT
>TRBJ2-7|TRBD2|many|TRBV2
CASSDFSSGSYEQYF
TGTGCCAGCAGCGATTTCTCTAGCGGCTCCTACGAGCAGTACTTC
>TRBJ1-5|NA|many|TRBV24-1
CATHPGGSNQPQHF
TGTGCCACCCATCCGGGTGGAAGCAATCAGCCCCAGCATTTT
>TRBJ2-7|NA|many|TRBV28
CASSLTIGMAHEQYF
TGTGCCAGCAGTTTAACGATAGGGATGGCCCACGAGCAGTACTTC
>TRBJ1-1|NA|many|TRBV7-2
CASSQTVNTEAFF
TGTGCCAGCAGCCAGACAGTAAACACTGAAGCTTTCTTT
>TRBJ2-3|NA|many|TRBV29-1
CSVDLGARDTQYF
TGCAGCGTTGACCTGGGGGCGCGAGATACGCAGTATTTT
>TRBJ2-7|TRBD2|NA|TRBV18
CASSPASGIYEQYF
TGTGCCAGCTCACCAGCCAGCGGGATCTACGAGCAGTACTTC
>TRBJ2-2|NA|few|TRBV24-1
CATSGQLNANTGELFF
TGTGCCACCAGTGGACAGCTGAACGCGAACACCGGGGAGCTGTTTTTT
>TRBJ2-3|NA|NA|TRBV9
CASSPRGYTQYF
TGTGCCAGCAGCCCCCGGGGGTATACGCAGTATTTT
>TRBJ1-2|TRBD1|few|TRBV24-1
CATSDLSLDRGPGGYTF
TGTGCCACCAGTGATTTGTCCCTTGACAGGGGGCCAGGTGGCTACACCTTC